The present T cell receptor beta chain was sequenced within a study of beta chain features in type 1 diabetes. Overall study findings and caveats: TCRB CDR3 length was moderately but significantly reduced in all four CD4+ subsets of Type 1 diabetes patients. Among type 1 diabetes patients, VDJ junctions had fewer insertions and more deletions.

This clone was seen more than once but under ten times. Its antigen is not identified. V was shortened by 4 bases and J by 4 bases, with 13 bases between the two germline ends. The CDR3 runs to 14 residues. CDR1 is KGHSH, CDR2 LQKENI, per germline. Of the isolated RNA, all was reverse transcribed, and so the sequenced material was expressed TCRB transcripts. Data came from immunoSEQ multiplex PCR; TCRdb stores just in-frame clones and leaves some out. The sample holds a few hundred thousand clones, about 13% seen once. The rearrangement links TRBV18 to TRBJ1-1; D not resolved. The receptor comes from a woman aged 18-30 years with type 1 diabetes. The material sequenced was naive CD4+ T cells from blood. The DNA for the CDR3 is TGTGCCAGCTCACTGCTGGAGGGAGGCACTGAAGCTTTCTTT. Protein: CASSLLEGGTEAFF.